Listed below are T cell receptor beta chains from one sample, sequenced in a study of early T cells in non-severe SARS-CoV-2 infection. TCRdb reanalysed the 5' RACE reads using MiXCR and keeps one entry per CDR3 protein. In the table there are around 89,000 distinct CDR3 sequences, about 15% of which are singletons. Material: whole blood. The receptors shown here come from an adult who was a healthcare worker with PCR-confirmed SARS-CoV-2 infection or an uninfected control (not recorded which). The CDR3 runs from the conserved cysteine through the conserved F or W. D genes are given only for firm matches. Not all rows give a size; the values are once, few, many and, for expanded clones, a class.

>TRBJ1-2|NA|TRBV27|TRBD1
CASITGTENYRGYTF
TGTGCCTCCATTACCGGGACAGAGAATTATAGGGGCTACACCTTC
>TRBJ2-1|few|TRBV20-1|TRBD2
CSARELSGGTYTRSYNEQFF
TGCAGTGCTAGAGAGCTAAGCGGGGGGACATATACTCGCTCCTACAATGAGCAGTTCTTC
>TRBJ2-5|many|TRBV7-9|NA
CASSLDPSPETQYF
TGTGCCAGCAGCTTGGACCCCTCCCCAGAGACCCAGTACTTC
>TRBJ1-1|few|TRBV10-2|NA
CASGVGTVNTEAFF
TGCGCCAGTGGAGTCGGGACCGTTAACACTGAAGCTTTCTTT
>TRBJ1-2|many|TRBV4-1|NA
CASSHPVPREPGPGGYTF
TGCGCCAGCAGCCACCCGGTACCCAGGGAGCCCGGCCCAGGTGGCTACACCTTC
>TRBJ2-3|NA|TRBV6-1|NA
CASSGTAVTDTQYF
TGTGCCAGCAGTGGTACGGCGGTGACAGATACGCAGTATTTT
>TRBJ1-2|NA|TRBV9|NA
CASSPSSYGYTF
TGTGCCAGCAGTCCTTCGAGCTATGGCTACACCTTC
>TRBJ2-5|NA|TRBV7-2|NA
CASSYWGVETQYF
TGTGCCAGCAGCTACTGGGGAGTAGAGACCCAGTACTTC
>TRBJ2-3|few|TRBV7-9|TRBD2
CASILAGALLVMDTQYF
TGTGCCAGCATTCTAGCGGGGGCTCTCTTAGTTATGGATACGCAGTATTTT
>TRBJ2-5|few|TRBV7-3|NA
CASSLFVGNPETQYF
TGTGCCAGCAGCTTATTTGTCGGGAATCCGGAGACCCAGTACTTC